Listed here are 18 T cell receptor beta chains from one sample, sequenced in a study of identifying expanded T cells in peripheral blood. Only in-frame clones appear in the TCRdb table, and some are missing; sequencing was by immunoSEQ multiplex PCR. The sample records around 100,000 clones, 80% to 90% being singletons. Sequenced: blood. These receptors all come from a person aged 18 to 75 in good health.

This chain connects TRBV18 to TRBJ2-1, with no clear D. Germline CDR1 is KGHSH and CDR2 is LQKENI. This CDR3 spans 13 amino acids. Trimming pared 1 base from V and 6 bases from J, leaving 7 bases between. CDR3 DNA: TGTGCCAGCTCACCACGGCCCGGCAATGAGCAGTTCTTC. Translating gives CASSPRPGNEQFF.

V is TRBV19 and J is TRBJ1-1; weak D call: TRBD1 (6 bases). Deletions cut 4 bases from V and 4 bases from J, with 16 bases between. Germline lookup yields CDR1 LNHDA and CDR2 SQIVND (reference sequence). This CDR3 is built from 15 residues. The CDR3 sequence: CASSTGAGAGTEAFF. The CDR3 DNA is TGTGCCAGTAGTACTGGCGCGGGGGCAGGCACTGAAGCTTTCTTT.

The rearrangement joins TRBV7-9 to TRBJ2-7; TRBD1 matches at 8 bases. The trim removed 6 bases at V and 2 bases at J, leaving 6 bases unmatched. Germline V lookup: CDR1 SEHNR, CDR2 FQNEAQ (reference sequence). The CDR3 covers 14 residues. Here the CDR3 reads CASSKQGDPYEQYF. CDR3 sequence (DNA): TGTGCCAGCAGTAAACAGGGGGACCCCTACGAGCAGTACTTC.

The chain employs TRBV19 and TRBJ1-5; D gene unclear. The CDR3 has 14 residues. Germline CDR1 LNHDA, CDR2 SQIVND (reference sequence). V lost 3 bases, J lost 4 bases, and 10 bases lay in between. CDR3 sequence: CASSIPGSNQPQHF. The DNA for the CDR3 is TGTGCCAGTAGTATCCCCGGGTCTAATCAGCCCCAGCATTTT.

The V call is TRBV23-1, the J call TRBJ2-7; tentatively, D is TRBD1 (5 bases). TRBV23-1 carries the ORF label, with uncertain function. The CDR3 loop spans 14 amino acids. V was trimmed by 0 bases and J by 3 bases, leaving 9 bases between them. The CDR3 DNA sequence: TGCGCCAGCAGTCAATCGGCAGGGAACTACGAGCAGTACTTC. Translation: CASSQSAGNYEQYF.

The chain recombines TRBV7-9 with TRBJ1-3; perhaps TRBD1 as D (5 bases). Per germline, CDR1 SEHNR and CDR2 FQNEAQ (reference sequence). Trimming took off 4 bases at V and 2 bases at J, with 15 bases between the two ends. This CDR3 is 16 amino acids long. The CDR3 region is CASSSWADSPGNTIYF. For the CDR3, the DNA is TGTGCCAGCAGCTCCTGGGCCGACAGTCCTGGAAACACCATATATTTT.

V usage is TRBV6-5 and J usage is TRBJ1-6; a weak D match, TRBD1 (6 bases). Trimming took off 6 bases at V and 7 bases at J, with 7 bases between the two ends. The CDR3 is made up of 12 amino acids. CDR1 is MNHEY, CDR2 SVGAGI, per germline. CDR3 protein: CASRQGNSPLHF. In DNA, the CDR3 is TGTGCCAGCAGGCAGGGGAATTCACCCCTCCACTTT.

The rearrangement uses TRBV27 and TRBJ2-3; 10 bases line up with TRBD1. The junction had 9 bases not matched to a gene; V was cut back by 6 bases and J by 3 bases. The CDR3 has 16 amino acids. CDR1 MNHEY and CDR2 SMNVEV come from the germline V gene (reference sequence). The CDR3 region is CASSQTPGQGTDTQYF. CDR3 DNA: TGTGCCAGCAGCCAGACTCCGGGACAGGGGACAGATACGCAGTATTTT.

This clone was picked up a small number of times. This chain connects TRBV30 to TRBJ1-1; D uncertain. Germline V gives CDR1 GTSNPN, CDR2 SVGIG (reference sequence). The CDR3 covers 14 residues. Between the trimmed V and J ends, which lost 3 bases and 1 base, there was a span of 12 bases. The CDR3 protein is CAWSPEGENTEAFF. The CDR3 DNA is TGTGCCTGGAGCCCCGAGGGAGAGAACACTGAAGCTTTCTTT.

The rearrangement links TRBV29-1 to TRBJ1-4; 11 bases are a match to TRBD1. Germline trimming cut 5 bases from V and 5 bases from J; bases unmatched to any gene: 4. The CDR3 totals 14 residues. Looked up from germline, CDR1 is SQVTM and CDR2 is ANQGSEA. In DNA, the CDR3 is TGCAGCGTTCAAGGACAGGGGGCAAATGAAAAACTGTTTTTT. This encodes CSVQGQGANEKLFF.

CDR3 nucleotide sequence: TGTGCCAGCAGCCGAAGAGGCGGTAGCTCCTATAATTCACCCCTCCACTTT. It translates to CASSRRGGSSYNSPLHF. V is TRBV7-9 and J is TRBJ1-6; D ambiguous. V was trimmed by 5 bases and J by 0 bases, leaving 14 bases between them. This CDR3 has 17 amino acids. CDR1 is SEHNR and CDR2 is FQNEAQ in the germline V gene (reference sequence).

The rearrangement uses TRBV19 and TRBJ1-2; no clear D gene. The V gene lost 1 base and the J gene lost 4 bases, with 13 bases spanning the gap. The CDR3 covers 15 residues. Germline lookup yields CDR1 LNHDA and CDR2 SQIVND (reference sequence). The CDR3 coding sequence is TGTGCCAGTAGTATAGTCGGGCAGGACGTCTATGGCTACACCTTC. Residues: CASSIVGQDVYGYTF.

CDR3 residues: CASSQGAGTEAFF. The CDR3 DNA reads TGCGCCAGCAGCCAAGGGGCCGGCACTGAAGCTTTCTTT. V usage is TRBV4-3 and J usage is TRBJ1-1, with D uncertain. The CDR3 runs to 13 residues. CDR1 and CDR2 from the germline V gene are LGHNA and YSLEER. The V end was cut by 1 base, the J end by 4 bases, with 7 bases between.

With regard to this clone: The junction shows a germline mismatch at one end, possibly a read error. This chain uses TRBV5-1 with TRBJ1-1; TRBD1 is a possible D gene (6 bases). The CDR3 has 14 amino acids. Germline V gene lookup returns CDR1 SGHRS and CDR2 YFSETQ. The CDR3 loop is CASSRDDRLPIRVF. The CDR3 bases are TGCGCCAGCAGTAGGGATGACAGGCTTCCGATTCGCGTCTTT.

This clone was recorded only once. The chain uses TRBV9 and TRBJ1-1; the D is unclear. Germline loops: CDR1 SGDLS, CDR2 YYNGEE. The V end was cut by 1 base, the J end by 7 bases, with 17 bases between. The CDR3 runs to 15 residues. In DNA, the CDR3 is TGTGCCAGCAGCGTAAGTCTAGGAGCGGGAAGTGAAGCTTTCTTT. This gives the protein CASSVSLGAGSEAFF.

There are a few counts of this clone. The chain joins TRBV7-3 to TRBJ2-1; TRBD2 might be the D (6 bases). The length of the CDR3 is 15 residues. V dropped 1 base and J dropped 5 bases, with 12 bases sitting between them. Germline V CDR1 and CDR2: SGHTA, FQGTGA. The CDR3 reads CASSLRQGLHNEQFF. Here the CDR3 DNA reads TGTGCCAGCAGCTTAAGGCAGGGACTCCACAATGAGCAGTTCTTC.

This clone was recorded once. The CDR3 DNA follows: TGCAGCGTTGTGAGAGTGGGCTCCGGCTATGGCTACACCTTC. Its protein is CSVVRVGSGYGYTF. The rearrangement links TRBV29-1 to TRBJ1-2, with D hard to call. Germline CDR1 SQVTM, CDR2 ANQGSEA. This CDR3 spans 14 amino acids. The V end was cut by 4 bases, the J end by 4 bases, with 16 bases between.

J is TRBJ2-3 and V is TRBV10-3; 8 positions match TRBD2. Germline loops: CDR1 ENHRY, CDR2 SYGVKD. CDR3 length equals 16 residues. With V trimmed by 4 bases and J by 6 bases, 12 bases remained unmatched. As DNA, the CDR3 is TGTGCCATCAGTGCAATGCCCGGGACTAGGGGGGATACGCAGTATTTT. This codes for CAISAMPGTRGDTQYF.